One and the same sample provided the 22 T cell receptor beta chains below, sequenced in a study of PD-1 blockade in classical Hodgkin lymphoma. Following autologous stem cell transplantation, relapse occurred in every patient, and exposure to brentuximab vedotin varied. TCRdb's copy holds only in-frame clones and misses some; the assay was immunoSEQ multiplex PCR. The sample contains just over 25,000 clones, around 69% of which appear only once. Sequences were derived from peripheral blood mononuclear cells (PBMCs), sampled before the second cycle of nivolumab. These receptors were collected from a human donor with classical Hodgkin lymphoma.

CDR3 coding DNA: TGTGCCAGCAGCTTAGGGACGTTAAAAAACATTCAGTACTTC. It codes for CASSLGTLKNIQYF. The chain joins TRBV11-2 to TRBJ2-4; D is undetermined. The ends were cut back, 1 base at V and 4 bases at J, with 8 bases in the middle. Germline CDR1 and CDR2: SGHAT and FQNNGV. The CDR3 spans 14 residues.

This chain uses TRBV9 with TRBJ1-1; no definite D call. The CDR3 loop spans 13 amino acids. The germline V gene encodes CDR1 SGDLS and CDR2 YYNGEE. V was trimmed by 7 bases and J by 2 bases, leaving 12 bases between them. CDR3 amino acids: CASGPSRNTEAFF. As DNA, the CDR3 is TGTGCCAGCGGCCCCTCTCGAAACACTGAAGCTTTCTTT.

This sequence joins TRBV6-6 and TRBJ1-1, with D perhaps TRBD1 (5 bases). The V gene's germline CDR1 is MNHNY and CDR2 SVGAGI (reference sequence). Trimming shortened V by 2 bases and J by 1 base, and 11 bases separated the two germline ends. CDR3 length equals 15 residues. The CDR3 bases are TGTGCCAGCAGTTACGGAGGGGTACAGAACACTGAAGCTTTCTTT. Its translation is CASSYGGVQNTEAFF.

This clone has more than one count but fewer than ten. The rearrangement uses TRBV5-1 and TRBJ1-2; 9 nucleotides match TRBD1. The CDR3 length is 17 residues. The germline gives CDR1 SGHRS, CDR2 YFSETQ. J gave up 2 bases and V 4 bases, and 12 bases lay outside the gene matches. The CDR3 is CASSRGQGSLGNYGYTF. Written as DNA, the CDR3 is TGCGCCAGCAGCAGGGGACAGGGCAGCTTAGGAAACTATGGCTACACCTTC.

This sequence joins TRBV19 and TRBJ2-1, with 10 bases matching TRBD2. From germline, CDR1 is LNHDA and CDR2 SQIVND (reference sequence). With V trimmed by 7 bases and J by 7 bases, 13 bases remained unmatched. This CDR3 is built from 16 residues. CDR3 residues: CASTNSGRSPENEQFF. The CDR3 region has the DNA TGTGCCAGTACTAATAGCGGGAGGTCCCCGGAAAATGAGCAGTTCTTC.

J is TRBJ2-3 and V is TRBV11-2, with no clear D. CDR3 length: 15 amino acids. Germline CDR1 SGHAT, CDR2 FQNNGV. The V end was cut by 2 bases, the J end by 2 bases, with 11 bases between. Written as DNA, the CDR3 is TGTGCCAGCAGCTTATTCCAGCGAGCCACAGATACGCAGTATTTT. Its protein product is CASSLFQRATDTQYF.

This chain uses TRBV10-3 with TRBJ2-2; no definite D call. The CDR3 loop spans 16 amino acids. The V gene's germline CDR1 is ENHRY and CDR2 SYGVKD. V was pared by 1 base and J by 0 bases, with 9 bases between. This chain's CDR3 is CAISEFRASNTGELFF. In nucleotides, the CDR3 is TGTGCCATCAGTGAGTTTCGGGCATCGAACACCGGGGAGCTGTTTTTT.

The V gene is TRBV11-2, the J gene TRBJ2-6; 7 positions match TRBD2. The J segment lost 0 bases and the V segment lost 10 bases, leaving 18 bases of the junction unmatched. CDR3 length equals 19 residues. Per germline, CDR1 SGHAT and CDR2 FQNNGV. The CDR3 nucleotides are TGTGCCATCCTACCGCGCGGGGGTCCTACTTACTCTGGGGCCAACGTCCTGACTTTC. Its translation is CAILPRGGPTYSGANVLTF.

The V call is TRBV10-3, the J call TRBJ2-5; D might be TRBD1 (6 bases). V was cut by 3 bases and J by 5 bases, with 16 bases left in between. The CDR3 loop spans 15 amino acids. Germline CDR1 is ENHRY and CDR2 is SYGVKD. The CDR3, as DNA: TGTGCCATCAGTGAAGGGCAGGGGCGGAAGGAGACCCAGTACTTC. It encodes CAISEGQGRKETQYF.

In its sample, this clone ranks as medium-sized. The V gene is TRBV6-1, the J gene TRBJ2-2; 9 bases are shared with TRBD1. The germline gives CDR1 MNHNS, CDR2 SASEGT. V shed 9 bases, J shed 6 bases, and the junction held 11 bases outside the gene matches. The CDR3 runs to 15 residues. As DNA, the CDR3 is TGTGCCAGTTATCCGGGACAGGGTCGCGCCGGGGAGCTGTTTTTT. Translation gives CASYPGQGRAGELFF.

The CDR3 DNA reads as TGTGCCATCGGTCCGGGAGCCGGTAACACCGGGGAGCTGTTTTTT. Encoded protein: CAIGPGAGNTGELFF. J is TRBJ2-2 and V is TRBV10-3; maybe TRBD2 (6 bases). Germline V gene sequence: CDR1 ENHRY, CDR2 SYGVKD. The CDR3 is made up of 15 amino acids. The V end lost 8 bases, the J end lost 2 bases, and 15 bases lay between the germline ends.

In this sample, this clone turned up a few times. The chain is built from TRBV28 and TRBJ2-4; the match to TRBD2 covers 14 bases. The germline V gene has CDR1 MDHEN and CDR2 SYDVKM. The CDR3 extends over 15 amino acids. V gave up 5 bases and J gave up 11 bases; unmatched junction bases: 8. The CDR3 is CASSPTSGREHVQYF. The CDR3 region has the DNA TGTGCCAGCAGTCCGACTAGCGGGAGGGAGCACGTTCAGTACTTC.

This clone was seen a single time. V and J are TRBV28 and TRBJ2-4, with D uncertain. V lost 6 bases to trimming and J lost 6 bases, with 15 bases between them. The CDR3 loop spans 14 amino acids. Germline CDR1 and CDR2: MDHEN and SYDVKM. CDR3 amino acids: CASRLPASRNIQYF. The CDR3 DNA reads TGTGCCAGCAGACTTCCCGCCTCCCGAAACATTCAGTACTTC.

The chain uses TRBV27 and TRBJ2-7; D call uncertain. The V gene lost 6 bases and the J gene lost 6 bases, with 9 bases spanning the gap. The CDR3 runs to 11 residues. Germline CDR1 and CDR2: MNHEY and SMNVEV (reference sequence). The CDR3 sequence: CASRDLIEQYF. CDR3 nucleotides: TGTGCCAGCAGAGATTTGATCGAGCAGTACTTC.

J is TRBJ2-6 and V is TRBV7-6, with 8 bases aligning to TRBD1. This CDR3 region has 16 residues. After removal of 3 bases from V and 4 bases from J, the junction contained 5 bases not matched to a gene. Germline V CDR1 and CDR2: SGHVS, FNYEAQ. In nucleotides, the CDR3 is TGTGCCAGCAGCTTGGACAGGGTGACAGGGGCCAACGTCCTGACTTTC. Encoded protein: CASSLDRVTGANVLTF.

The chain combines TRBV19 with TRBJ2-7, with a weak D call TRBD1 (7 bases). This CDR3 has 13 residues. Germline lookup yields CDR1 LNHDA and CDR2 SQIVND (reference sequence). Trimming stripped 0 bases from V and 9 bases from J, with 12 bases between. The CDR3 nucleotides are TGTGCCAGTAGTATAGAGGCGGGACAGAGGCAGTACTTC. It codes for CASSIEAGQRQYF. The variable domain in full, completed from reference TRBV19 and TRBJ2-7, reads DGGITQSPKYLFRKEGQNVTLSCEQNLNHDAMYWYRQDPGQGLRLIYYSQIVNDFQKGDIAEGYSVSREKKESFPLTVTSAQKNPTAFYLCASSIEAGQRQYFGPGTRLTVT.

This clone was observed a single time. This sequence joins TRBV4-1 and TRBJ2-7, with 9 bases identical to TRBD1. The CDR3 loop spans 17 amino acids. V shed 4 bases and J 0 bases; nucleotides not matched to a gene: 10. In germline, CDR1 is MGHRA, CDR2 YSYEKL. CDR3: CASSLAFTGGNSYEQYF. CDR3 DNA: TGCGCCAGCAGCCTAGCCTTCACAGGGGGCAACTCCTACGAGCAGTACTTC.

There are a few counts of this clone. The J gene is TRBJ1-1, the V gene TRBV5-1, with unresolved D. Germline CDR1 and CDR2: SGHRS and YFSETQ. This CDR3 contains 11 residues. V dropped 0 bases and J dropped 3 bases, with 0 bases sitting between them. This CDR3 reads CASSLDTEAFF. In nucleotides, the CDR3 is TGCGCCAGCAGCTTGGACACTGAAGCTTTCTTT.

The chain carries TRBV10-3 and TRBJ2-1; D is possibly TRBD2 (5 bases). With 5 bases removed from V and 11 bases from J, the gap between germline ends came to 16 bases. Germline assignment: CDR1 ENHRY and CDR2 SYGVKD. The CDR3 has 13 residues. CDR3 DNA sequence: TGTGCCATCAGTATGGGCGGGCAGCTTAAGCAGTTCTTC. Translation gives CAISMGGQLKQFF.

The chain combines TRBV28 with TRBJ1-5, with 8 bases aligning to TRBD1. The CDR3 consists of 16 residues. J gave up 0 bases and V 6 bases, and 7 bases lay outside the gene matches. Looked up from germline, CDR1 is MDHEN and CDR2 is SYDVKM. The chain's CDR3 is CASRQGGPYSNQPQHF. The CDR3 bases are TGTGCCAGCAGACAGGGGGGCCCTTATAGCAATCAGCCCCAGCATTTT.

The V call is TRBV6-5, the J call TRBJ2-1, with 7 positions matching TRBD2. V dropped 0 bases and J dropped 9; count of bases not matched to a gene: 2. The CDR3 consists of 13 residues. From germline, CDR1 is MNHEY and CDR2 SVGAGI. The CDR3 spells CASSYSERGEQFF. CDR3 DNA: TGTGCCAGCAGTTACTCGGAGCGGGGTGAGCAGTTCTTC.

The V and J genes are TRBV5-1 and TRBJ2-7; 11 nucleotides line up with TRBD2. Looked up from germline, CDR1 is SGHRS and CDR2 is YFSETQ. The CDR3 is 16 amino acids. Trimming took 4 bases from V and 1 from J; bases not matched to a gene: 7. CDR3 DNA sequence: TGCGCCAGCAGCCTACTAACTAGCGGGAGTTCCTACGAGCAGTACTTC. This encodes CASSLLTSGSSYEQYF.